The 3 T cell receptor beta chains in this list originate from one sample, sequenced in a study of vaccination and CD4 T cells after COVID-19. TCRdb re-called the PCR reads with MiXCR, one entry per CDR3 protein. This sample has 35,000 to 45,000 distinct CDR3 sequences, with more than 30% found just once. Time point denoted: late sampling 161 to 241 days after vaccination in a few convalescent patients. The sequenced sample was CD4+ T cells from blood, obtained about 7 months after SARS-CoV-2 vaccination. Every receptor here comes from a human donor who had recovered from COVID-19.

This clonotype was seen a few times. The CDR3 DNA follows: TGTGCCACCAGTGATCCTAGCGGGAGTTCAGAGACCCAGTACTTC. It encodes CATSDPSGSSETQYF. The genes are TRBV24-1 and TRBJ2-5; 10 nucleotides line up with TRBD2. The CDR3 has 15 residues. Germline V gene sequence: CDR1 KGHDR, CDR2 SFDVKD. Trimming took 3 bases from V and 4 from J; bases not matched to a gene: 4.

This clonotype showed up just a few times. The V and J genes are TRBV24-1 and TRBJ2-3; TRBD1 matches 8 bases. The CDR3 length is 16 residues. V lost 4 bases and J lost 0; bases outside the gene matches: 5. From germline, CDR1 is KGHDR and CDR2 SFDVKD. The CDR3 DNA sequence: TGTGCCACCAGTGACCGACAGGGGCCTAGCACAGATACGCAGTATTTT. Its translation is CATSDRQGPSTDTQYF.

The chain couples TRBV2 to TRBJ2-7; no clear D. Germline CDR1 and CDR2: SNHLY and FYNNEI. V was cut by 5 bases and J by 2 bases, with 7 bases left in between. This CDR3 is 12 amino acids long. This CDR3 reads CASSPRPYEQYF. For the CDR3, the DNA is TGTGCCAGCAGTCCCCGTCCCTACGAGCAGTACTTC.